These 25 T cell receptor beta chains came from one sample sequenced in a study of blood T cell repertoires in COVID-19. TCRdb keeps only in-frame clones here, not all; method: immunoSEQ multiplex PCR. The data hold 9,000 to 13,000 clones, with about 90% observed a single time. The sample consisted of peripheral blood. The receptors come from a man aged 25 to 40 with active or convalescent COVID-19.

The V and J genes are TRBV4-1 and TRBJ1-5; 8 bases line up with TRBD1. The CDR3 has 18 amino acids. The germline V gene encodes CDR1 MGHRA and CDR2 YSYEKL. The junction had 14 bases not matched to a gene; V was cut back by 2 bases and J by 5 bases. CDR3 sequence reads: CASSQFVVTGESHQPQHF. For the CDR3, the DNA is TGCGCCAGCAGCCAATTTGTGGTGACAGGGGAAAGTCATCAGCCCCAGCATTTT.

This clone came up a few times. This rearrangement joins TRBV14 to TRBJ1-6; 11 nucleotides match TRBD1. V lost 2 bases, J lost 7 bases, and 4 bases stayed unmatched. Per germline, CDR1 SGHDN and CDR2 FVKESK. The CDR3 consists of 16 residues. The CDR3 nucleotides read TGTGCCAGCAGCCAACACCGGGACAGGGGGAATTCACCCCTCCACTTT. Encoded protein: CASSQHRDRGNSPLHF.

The sample holds a few counts of this clone. This chain joins TRBV30 and TRBJ1-6, with TRBD1 matching 8 bases. The CDR3 has 13 residues. Germline CDR1 GTSNPN, CDR2 SVGIG (reference sequence). Trimming took 2 bases from V and 9 from J; bases not matched to a gene: 3. In DNA form, the CDR3 reads TGTGCCTGGAGTTCGACAGGGGCTTCACCCCTCCACTTT. It codes for CAWSSTGASPLHF.

This clone was seen a few times. The rearrangement uses TRBV5-1 and TRBJ1-2, with 7 positions matching TRBD1. This CDR3 has 15 amino acids. Trimming removed 4 bases from V and 3 bases from J; junction bases left unmatched: 9. Germline V CDR1 and CDR2: SGHRS, YFSETQ. CDR3 sequence: CASSRLSGTDYGYTF. The CDR3 DNA reads as TGCGCCAGCAGCAGGCTCTCTGGGACAGACTATGGCTACACCTTC.

The genes are TRBV6-5 and TRBJ1-4, with D maybe TRBD1 (6 bases). The CDR3 contains 14 residues. Germline V gene lookup returns CDR1 MNHEY and CDR2 SVGAGI. Trimming removed 9 bases at V and 6 bases at J, with 17 bases between. In DNA form, the CDR3 reads TGTGCCAGTAAGAACAGGGCTGGTGATGAAAAACTGTTTTTT. Protein sequence: CASKNRAGDEKLFF.

The V gene is TRBV2, the J gene TRBJ1-3; 8 bases align to TRBD1. This CDR3 comprises 15 residues. Germline V gene sequence: CDR1 SNHLY, CDR2 FYNNEI. J was trimmed by 0 bases and V by 8 bases; bases with no gene match: 6. CDR3 residues: CASSAGGFSGNTIYF. The CDR3 nucleotides read TGTGCCAGCTCGGCAGGGGGCTTCTCTGGAAACACCATATATTTT. Combining the CDR3 with reference TRBV2 and TRBJ1-3 gives the whole variable domain EPEVTQTPSHQVTQMGQEVILRCVPISNHLYFYWYRQILGQKVEFLVSFYNNEISEKSEIFDDQFSVERPDGSNFTLKIRSTKLEDSAMYFCASSAGGFSGNTIYFGEGSWLTVV.

This chain joins TRBV3-1 (or the pseudogene TRBV3-2) and TRBJ1-1, with no clear D. Germline CDR1 reads LGHDT; CDR2 reads YNNKEL (reference sequence). The V and J ends lost 1 base and 4 bases respectively, with 7 bases between them. The CDR3 runs 13 residues. In nucleotides, the CDR3 is TGTGCCAGCAGCCAAGTAGAGGGCACTGAAGCTTTCTTT. It encodes CASSQVEGTEAFF.

The chain is built from TRBV18 and TRBJ1-2; the D gene is possibly TRBD1 (6 bases). From germline, CDR1 is KGHSH and CDR2 LQKENI. Trimming removed 3 bases at V and 4 bases at J, with 12 bases between. CDR3 length: 14 amino acids. CDR3 DNA sequence: TGTGCCAGCTCACCCCCAGGGGCGGTCTATGGCTACACCTTC. Translation gives CASSPPGAVYGYTF. The full variable domain, its missing parts supplied by reference TRBV18 and TRBJ1-2, is NAGVMQNPRHLVRRRGQEARLRCSPMKGHSHVYWYRQLPEEGLKFMVYLQKENIIDESGMPKERFSAEFPKEGPSILRIQQVVRGDSAAYFCASSPPGAVYGYTFGSGTRLTVV.

The chain is built from TRBV5-6 and TRBJ2-2, with D possibly matching TRBD2 (5 bases). Germline values: CDR1 SGHDT, CDR2 YYEEEE. The V end lost 8 bases, the J end lost 1 base, and 12 bases lay between the germline ends. The CDR3 extends over 14 amino acids. Written as DNA, the CDR3 is TGTGCCAGTCGCGCGGGTGGGAACACCGGGGAGCTGTTTTTT. Translating gives CASRAGGNTGELFF.

There are a few counts of this clone. The V gene is TRBV20-1, the J gene TRBJ2-4; TRBD1 might be the D (6 bases). This CDR3 comprises 15 residues. CDR1 DFQATT and CDR2 SNEGSKA come from the germline V gene (reference sequence). V gave up 3 bases and J gave up 6 bases, with 18 bases separating them. The CDR3 here is CSASGRTGLLNIQYF. The CDR3 DNA is TGCAGTGCTAGTGGCCGTACAGGGCTCCTAAACATTCAGTACTTC.

The chain is built from TRBV18 and TRBJ2-2; 7 nucleotides align to TRBD2. This CDR3 spans 14 amino acids. J lost 5 bases, V lost 3 bases, and 3 bases had no gene match. Germline V gene sequence: CDR1 KGHSH, CDR2 LQKENI. The chain's CDR3 is CASSPGGMTGELFF. In DNA form, the CDR3 reads TGTGCCAGCTCACCGGGAGGGATGACCGGGGAGCTGTTTTTT.

The chain uses TRBV30 and TRBJ1-1, with D possibly being TRBD1 (6 bases). Germline values: CDR1 GTSNPN, CDR2 SVGIG (reference sequence). The CDR3 has 13 amino acids. V gave up 2 bases and J gave up 6 bases, with 13 bases separating them. The CDR3 is CAWSITGWAEAFF. The CDR3 DNA sequence: TGTGCCTGGAGTATAACAGGGTGGGCTGAAGCTTTCTTT.

V is TRBV5-1 and J is TRBJ2-5; the match to TRBD1 covers 11 bases. CDR3 size: 16 residues. V was clipped by 5 bases and J by 2 bases; unmatched bases: 8. Germline V gives CDR1 SGHRS, CDR2 YFSETQ. The CDR3, as DNA: TGCGCCAGCAGGTGGTGGGGACAGGGGGTGCAAGAGACCCAGTACTTC. This sequence encodes CASRWWGQGVQETQYF.

This sequence joins TRBV5-8 and TRBJ2-2; no definite D call. With 4 bases removed from V and 6 bases from J, the gap between germline ends came to 7 bases. CDR1 and CDR2 (germline): SGHTS, YDEGEE. The CDR3 covers 12 residues. The CDR3 DNA reads TGTGCCAGCAGCCCCTTCCCCGGGGAGCTGTTTTTT. This sequence encodes CASSPFPGELFF.

The chain couples TRBV9 to TRBJ1-2; the D gene is possibly TRBD1 (6 bases). This CDR3 spans 14 amino acids. V was clipped by 6 bases and J by 7 bases, with 19 bases between them. Per germline, CDR1 SGDLS and CDR2 YYNGEE. The DNA for the CDR3 is TGTGCCAGCACCCCAGGGGAGGGCGCGGGTGGCTACACCTTC. Protein product: CASTPGEGAGGYTF.

The genes are TRBV10-2 and TRBJ2-5; 7 bases are a match to TRBD1. Losses at the gene ends were 6 bases for V and 0 bases for J; bases not matched to a gene: 1. This CDR3 has 13 amino acids. Germline V gene data show CDR1 as WSHSY and CDR2 as SAAADI. The CDR3 nucleotides read TGCGCCAGCAGGGACAGGTACCAAGAGACCCAGTACTTC. This translates into CASRDRYQETQYF.

The CDR3 protein is CASRQGPQPQHF. CDR3 coding DNA: TGTGCCAGCCGCCAGGGCCCTCAGCCCCAGCATTTT. This chain joins TRBV12-3 or TRBV12-4 and TRBJ1-5, with D perhaps matching TRBD1 (5 bases). Trimming cost V 8 bases and J 6 bases, with 11 bases left between them. The CDR3 runs 12 residues.

This sequence joins TRBV6-1 and TRBJ1-2, with unresolved D. From germline, CDR1 is MNHNS and CDR2 SASEGT. The CDR3 has 12 amino acids. The ends were cut back, 0 bases at V and 7 bases at J, with 6 bases in the middle. The CDR3: CASSEAGTGYTF. DNA of the CDR3: TGTGCCAGCAGTGAAGCTGGCACTGGCTACACCTTC.

V usage is TRBV5-1 and J usage is TRBJ2-6; tentatively, D is TRBD1 (6 bases). CDR3 size: 19 residues. The germline V and J ends were trimmed by 4 bases and 2 bases, with 22 bases remaining between them. Germline-derived CDR1 and CDR2 are SGHRS and YFSETQ. The DNA for the CDR3 is TGCGCCAGCAGCGCGGCAAGGGGGTTTGCTCAAACTGGGGCCAACGTCCTGACTTTC. Its translation is CASSAARGFAQTGANVLTF.

V is TRBV20-1 and J is TRBJ2-1; D is ambiguous. V lost 3 bases, J lost 9 bases, and 9 bases lay in between. CDR1 and CDR2 (germline): DFQATT, SNEGSKA (reference sequence). This CDR3 comprises 11 residues. CDR3 loop: CSASDIVEQFF. Written as DNA, the CDR3 is TGCAGTGCTAGTGATATCGTTGAGCAGTTCTTC.

J is TRBJ1-1 and V is TRBV10-3; D is possibly TRBD1 (6 bases). V dropped 4 bases and J dropped 10 bases, with 16 bases sitting between them. Germline V gene data show CDR1 as ENHRY and CDR2 as SYGVKD. The CDR3 covers 13 residues. This CDR3 reads CAISGTSGEGAFF. In DNA, the CDR3 is TGTGCCATCAGTGGCACTTCAGGGGAGGGAGCTTTCTTT.

This clone is large. The chain recombines TRBV7-9 with TRBJ2-6; TRBD1 agrees at 7 bases. The junction had 2 bases not matched to a gene; V was cut back by 6 bases and J by 0 bases. This CDR3 has 15 residues. From germline, CDR1 is SEHNR and CDR2 FQNEAQ (reference sequence). The CDR3 here is CASSPGGSGANVLTF. The CDR3 DNA reads as TGTGCCAGCAGTCCAGGGGGCTCTGGGGCCAACGTCCTGACTTTC.

V gene TRBV6-5 combines with J gene TRBJ1-1; a weak D match, TRBD1 (5 bases). V was pared by 7 bases and J by 1 base, with 13 bases between. The CDR3 spans 14 residues. Germline V gene lookup returns CDR1 MNHEY and CDR2 SVGAGI. CDR3 loop: CASKGAFANTEAFF. DNA for the CDR3: TGTGCCAGCAAAGGGGCCTTTGCGAACACTGAAGCTTTCTTT.

The V call is TRBV11-3, the J call TRBJ2-2, with 9 positions matching TRBD1. From germline, CDR1 is SGHNT and CDR2 YENEEA. V was pared by 0 bases and J by 4 bases, with 6 bases of the junction left unmatched. This CDR3 contains 17 residues. In DNA form, the CDR3 reads TGTGCCAGCAGCTTAGAACCGGGACAGGGAGTCACCGGGGAGCTGTTTTTT. Translated: CASSLEPGQGVTGELFF.

The V call is TRBV5-1, the J call TRBJ1-5, with 7 bases identical to TRBD1. Unmatched junction bases numbered 6, after V lost 0 bases and J lost 3 bases. The CDR3 has 16 amino acids. The V gene's germline CDR1 is SGHRS and CDR2 YFSETQ. CDR3 sequence: CASSLGSGGTNQPQHF. The DNA for the CDR3 is TGCGCCAGCAGCTTGGGGTCAGGGGGGACCAATCAGCCCCAGCATTTT.